The present TCR beta chain was sequenced within a study of patients and donors after allogeneic stem cell transplantation. TCRdb re-called the RT-PCR reads with MiXCR, one entry per CDR3 protein. The table records about 200,000 distinct CDR3 sequences, 38% of them present only once. This clonotype came up many times. Sequenced: blood, either unsorted or a sorted T cell fraction (not recorded which). The sequence was collected from a human donor who was either an allogeneic HSCT recipient or a stem cell or donor lymphocyte infusion donor (not recorded which). It is not recorded whose cells these are; they may come from a transplant donor.

The CDR3 spells CASSLAHGSYNEQFF. CDR3 nucleotides: TGTGCCAGCAGCTTAGCGCACGGAAGCTACAATGAGCAGTTCTTC. The chain employs TRBV7-2 and TRBJ2-1, with unresolved D. In germline, CDR1 is SGHTA, CDR2 FQGNSA. Trimming took off 0 bases at V and 3 bases at J, with 9 bases between the two ends. The CDR3 length is 15 residues.